This TCR beta chain was observed in a study of cytomegalovirus exposure and HLA in healthy donors. Study at large: Among roughly 180 million T cells, an earlier analysis found roughly 100 million unique TCR beta sequences. HLA-typed donors contributed about 85 million unique TCRs, which were held in an early data release.

PCR used 60 Vbeta primers and 13 Jbeta primers. Measured with immunoSEQ multiplex PCR; TCRdb has only the in-frame clones, and not every one. Here the sample spans about 99,000 clones, roughly 78% being singletons. Germline V CDR1 and CDR2: MNHNY, SVGAGI (reference sequence). With V trimmed by 0 bases and J by 7 bases, 7 bases remained unmatched. This CDR3 has 15 residues. The table lists this clone with a few counts. Its antigen is unidentified. Findings of the study overall: Under in vitro conditions, a few CMV-associated chains were confirmed as specific for CMV antigens.

This TCR was sampled from a middle-aged woman in good health and CMV-seronegative. The J gene is TRBJ1-1, the V gene TRBV6-6; 8 bases line up with TRBD1. Specimen: PBMCs. For the CDR3, the DNA is TGTGCCAGCAGTTACTCTCCGGGACAGGTTAATGAAGCTTTCTTT. This gives the protein CASSYSPGQVNEAFF.